The T cell receptor (beta chain) under discussion was sequenced for a study of blood T cell repertoires in COVID-19. Study-wide background: Nucleic acid was either cDNA or gDNA, and it came from T cells, B-cell-depleted T cells, or PBMCs.

In the original workflow: Estimated nucleated cell counts came from reference gene primer amplification. Assay: immunoSEQ multiplex PCR; the TCRdb copy retains only in-frame clones and omits some. V, J and clone size are taken as reported in that table, and D and trimming were inferred from the DNA itself. In the table there are about 310,000 clones, roughly 91% of which are singletons. Grouping used clinical history reported by participants in a survey and questionnaire. For recovered donors of Cohort 3, there were two negative PCRs, clearance, or symptom resolution. This sequence originates from a woman between 25 and 40 years old who had recovered from COVID-19. The sample consisted of PBMCs or T cells enriched from blood (not recorded which).

The CDR3 reads CASSGGHSEELAKNIQYF. DNA for the CDR3: TGTGCCAGCAGCGGAGGACATTCGGAAGAGCTAGCCAAAAACATTCAGTACTTC. This chain uses TRBV9 with TRBJ2-4; D may be TRBD1 (5 bases). The CDR3 runs to 18 residues. Looked up from germline, CDR1 is SGDLS and CDR2 is YYNGEE. V gave up 3 bases and J gave up 0 bases, with 19 bases separating them.